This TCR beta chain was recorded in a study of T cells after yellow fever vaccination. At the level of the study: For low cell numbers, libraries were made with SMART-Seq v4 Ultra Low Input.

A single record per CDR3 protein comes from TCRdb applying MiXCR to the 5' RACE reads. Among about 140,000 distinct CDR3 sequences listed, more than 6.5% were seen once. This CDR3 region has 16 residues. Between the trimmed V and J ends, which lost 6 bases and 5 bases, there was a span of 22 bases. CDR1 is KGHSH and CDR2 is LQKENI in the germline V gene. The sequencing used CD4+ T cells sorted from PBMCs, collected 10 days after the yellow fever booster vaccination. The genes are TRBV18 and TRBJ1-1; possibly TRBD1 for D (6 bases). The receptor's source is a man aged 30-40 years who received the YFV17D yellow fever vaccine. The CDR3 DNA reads TGTGCCAGCTCCCCGCGGCCAACAGGGCGGGAGACTGAAGCTTTCTTT. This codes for CASSPRPTGRETEAFF. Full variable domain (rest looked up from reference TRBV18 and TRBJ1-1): NAGVMQNPRHLVRRRGQEARLRCSPMKGHSHVYWYRQLPEEGLKFMVYLQKENIIDESGMPKERFSAEFPKEGPSILRIQQVVRGDSAAYFCASSPRPTGRETEAFFGQGTRLTVV.